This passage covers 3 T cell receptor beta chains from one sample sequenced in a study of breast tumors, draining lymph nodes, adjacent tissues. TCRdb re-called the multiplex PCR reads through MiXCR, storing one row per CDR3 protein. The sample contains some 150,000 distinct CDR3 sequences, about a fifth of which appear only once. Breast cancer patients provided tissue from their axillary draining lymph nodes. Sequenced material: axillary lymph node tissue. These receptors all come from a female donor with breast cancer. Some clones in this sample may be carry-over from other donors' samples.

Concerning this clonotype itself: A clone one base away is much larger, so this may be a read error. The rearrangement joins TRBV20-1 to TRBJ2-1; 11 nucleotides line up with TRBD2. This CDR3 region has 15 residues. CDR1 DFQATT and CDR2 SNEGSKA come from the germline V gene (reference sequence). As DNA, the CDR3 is TGCAGTGCCCAACCCCTAGCGGGAGGATACAATGGGCAGTTCTTC. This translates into CSAQPLAGGYNGQFF.

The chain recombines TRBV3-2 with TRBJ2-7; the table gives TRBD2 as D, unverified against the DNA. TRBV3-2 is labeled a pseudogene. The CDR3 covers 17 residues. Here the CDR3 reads CASSQDLGFSGDYEQYF. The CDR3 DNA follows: TGTGCCAGCAGCCAAGATCTCGGATTCAGCGGGGATTACGAGCAGTACTTC.

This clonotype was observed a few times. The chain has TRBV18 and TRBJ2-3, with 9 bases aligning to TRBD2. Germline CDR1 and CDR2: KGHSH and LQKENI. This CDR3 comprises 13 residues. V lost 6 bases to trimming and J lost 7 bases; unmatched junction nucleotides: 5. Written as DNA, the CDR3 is TGTGCCAGCTCGCAAGCGGGAGGATATACGCAGTATTTT. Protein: CASSQAGGYTQYF.